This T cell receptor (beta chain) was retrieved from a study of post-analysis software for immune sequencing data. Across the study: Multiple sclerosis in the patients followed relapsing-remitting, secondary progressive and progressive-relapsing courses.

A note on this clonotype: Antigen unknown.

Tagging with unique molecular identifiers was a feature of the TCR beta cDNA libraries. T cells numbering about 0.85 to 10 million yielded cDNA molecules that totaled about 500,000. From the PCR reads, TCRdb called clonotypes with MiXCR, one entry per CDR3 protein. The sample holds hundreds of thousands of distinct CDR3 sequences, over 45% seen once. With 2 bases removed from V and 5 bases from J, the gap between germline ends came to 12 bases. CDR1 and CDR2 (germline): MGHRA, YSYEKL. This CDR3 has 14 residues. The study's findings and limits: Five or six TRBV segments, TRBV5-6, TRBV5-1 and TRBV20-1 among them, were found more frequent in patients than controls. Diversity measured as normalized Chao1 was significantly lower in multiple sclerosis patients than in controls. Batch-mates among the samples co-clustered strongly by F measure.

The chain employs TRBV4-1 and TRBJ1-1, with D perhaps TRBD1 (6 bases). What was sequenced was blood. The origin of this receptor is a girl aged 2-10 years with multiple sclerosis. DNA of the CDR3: TGCGCCAGCAGCCAAACTCCAGGGGATACTGAAGCTTTCTTT. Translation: CASSQTPGDTEAFF.